This is a list of T cell receptor beta chains from one sample in a study of T cell responses to AZD1222 COVID-19 vaccine. Clones were read by immunoSEQ multiplex PCR, and TCRdb kept only the in-frame ones, dropping some. Altogether around 130,000 clones are present, around 88% being singletons, with the ten largest covering 3% to 4.5%. Source: peripheral blood, taken on day 0 of AZD1222 vaccination. The receptors shown here come from an adult in good health. CDR3s include the opening cysteine and the closing phenylalanine or tryptophan. D genes are given only for firm matches. Only some rows state a clone size, as once, few, many or a class for expanded clones.

CASSAHSGQGTEAFF | TGTGCCAGCAGCGCCCACTCAGGACAGGGCACTGAAGCTTTCTTT | - | TRBD1 | TRBV7-2 | 15 | TRBJ1-1
CASSLDRGNTEAFF | TGTGCCAGCTCACTAGACAGGGGAAACACTGAAGCTTTCTTT | - | TRBD1 | TRBV18 | 14 | TRBJ1-1
CASSLGDRTQQFF | TGTGCCAGCAGCTTGGGAGACAGGACCCAGCAGTTCTTC | - | - | TRBV7-3 | 13 | TRBJ2-1
CASSAGQSYNSPLHF | TGTGCCAGCAGCGCGGGACAAAGCTATAATTCACCCCTCCACTTT | - | - | TRBV11-2 | 15 | TRBJ1-6
CASSGQENTEAFF | TGCGCCAGCAGCGGTCAAGAGAACACTGAAGCTTTCTTT | - | - | TRBV5-1 | 13 | TRBJ1-1
CASSLGRALGEPQHF | TGTGCCAGCAGCTTGGGCAGGGCCCTGGGCGAGCCCCAGCATTTT | - | - | TRBV7-2 | 15 | TRBJ1-5
CASSLEIPGGGNGYTF | TGCGCCAGCAGCTTGGAAATACCGGGAGGGGGCAATGGCTACACCTTC | - | TRBD1 | TRBV5-1 | 16 | TRBJ1-2
CASSQDWGQSSYGYTF | TGCGCCAGCAGCCAAGATTGGGGACAGAGCTCGTATGGCTACACCTTC | - | TRBD1 | TRBV4-3 | 16 | TRBJ1-2
CASSSGGSYNEQFF | TGTGCCAGTAGTAGCGGGGGATCCTACAATGAGCAGTTCTTC | - | TRBD2 | TRBV19 | 14 | TRBJ2-1
CAWSSGTETQYF | TGTGCCTGGAGTAGCGGGACAGAGACCCAGTACTTC | - | TRBD2 | TRBV30 | 12 | TRBJ2-5
CVSSFSRFSNQPQHF | TGTGTCAGCAGTTTTTCCAGATTCAGCAATCAGCCCCAGCATTTT | - | - | TRBV28 | 15 | TRBJ1-5
CATSSDLDQPQHF | TGTGCCACCAGCAGTGACTTGGATCAGCCCCAGCATTTT | - | - | TRBV15 | 13 | TRBJ1-5
CASSRSGTANTGELFF | TGTGCCAGCAGTCGATCCGGGACAGCGAACACCGGGGAGCTGTTTTTT | - | TRBD1 | TRBV27 | 16 | TRBJ2-2
CASSGGTSSYNEQFF | TGTGCCAGCAGCGGGGGCACAAGCTCCTACAATGAGCAGTTCTTC | - | - | TRBV9 | 15 | TRBJ2-1
CASSQDLGTGGDQPQHF | TGTGCCAGCAGCCAAGATCTTGGAACAGGGGGCGATCAGCCCCAGCATTTT | - | TRBD1 | TRBV3-1/TRBV3-2 | 17 | TRBJ1-5
CASRYGSYNEQFF | TGTGCCAGCAGATATGGATCCTACAATGAGCAGTTCTTC | - | - | TRBV27 | 13 | TRBJ2-1
CASSEGDETDTQYF | TGTGCCAGCAGTGAGGGCGATGAGACAGATACGCAGTATTTT | - | - | TRBV6-4 | 14 | TRBJ2-3
CAWPPSEQYF | TGTGCCTGGCCCCCATCCGAGCAGTACTTC | - | - | TRBV30 | 10 | TRBJ2-7
CASSKARTRLYHGYTF | TGTGCCAGCAGCAAAGCTAGAACCCGCCTTTACCATGGCTACACCTTC | - | - | TRBV21-1 | 16 | TRBJ1-2
CASSVAGAGGYEQYF | TGTGCCAGCAGCGTAGCAGGGGCCGGGGGTTACGAGCAGTACTTC | - | - | TRBV9 | 15 | TRBJ2-7
CASSYRPSGRDYEQFF | TGTGCCAGCAGTTACCGGCCTAGCGGGAGGGACTATGAGCAGTTCTTC | - | TRBD2 | TRBV6-2/TRBV6-3 | 16 | TRBJ2-1
CASSNRDRVVEQYF | TGCGCCAGCAGTAACCGGGACAGGGTTGTCGAGCAGTACTTC | few | TRBD1 | TRBV5-1 | 14 | TRBJ2-7
CASSVEHGSLNTEAFF | TGTGCCAGCAGCGTAGAACACGGGAGCCTGAACACTGAAGCTTTCTTT | few | - | TRBV9 | 16 | TRBJ1-1
CASSLAGQLNEKLFF | TGTGCCAGCAGCTTAGCGGGGCAACTTAATGAAAAACTGTTTTTT | - | - | TRBV7-8 | 15 | TRBJ1-4
CASHRDRGGQETQYF | TGTGCCAGCCATCGGGACAGGGGAGGACAAGAGACCCAGTACTTC | - | TRBD1 | TRBV7-9 | 15 | TRBJ2-5
CASSLGPGRGPNTQYF | TGCGCCAGCAGCTTGGGGCCCGGGAGGGGGCCCAATACGCAGTATTTT | once | - | TRBV5-1 | 16 | TRBJ2-3